Following are 6 T cell receptor beta chains from one sample sequenced in a study of molecular identifiers for immune sequencing clone quantification. One entry per CDR3 protein, called by TCRdb with MiXCR from the PCR reads. The sample lists roughly 97,000 distinct CDR3 sequences; 20% to 25% were seen once. Sequenced input: naive CD8+ T cells from blood, with Jurkat cell RNA spiked in. The subset here: FACS-sorted CD8+CD4-CCR7+CD45RA+ naive T cells. The receptors derive from a human donor in good health. Some libraries in this study had Jurkat cell RNA spiked in.

This clonotype was seen repeatedly, ten times or more. The chain uses TRBV10-3 and TRBJ1-1, with D unclear. CDR1 is ENHRY and CDR2 is SYGVKD in the germline V gene. The CDR3 sequence is 11 residues long. Between the trimmed V and J ends, which lost 8 bases and 4 bases, there was a span of 8 bases. The CDR3 nucleotides are TGTGCCATCGGGCCTGGCACTGAAGCTTTCTTT. Protein: CAIGPGTEAFF.

This clonotype was observed at least ten times. The chain carries TRBV28 and TRBJ2-1, with D tentatively TRBD1 or TRBD2 (5 bases each). Trimming took 8 bases from V and 5 from J, leaving 13 bases between them. Germline values: CDR1 MDHEN, CDR2 SYDVKM. This CDR3 is 13 amino acids long. CDR3 loop: CASLPTGHNEQFF. In DNA form, the CDR3 reads TGTGCCAGCCTACCCACGGGACACAATGAGCAGTTCTTC.

This clonotype has just a few counts. This CDR3 is CASSQDGIGGLGHNEQFF. Here the CDR3 DNA reads TGCGCCAGCAGCCAAGATGGTATCGGTGGACTAGGCCACAATGAGCAGTTCTTC. The rearrangement uses TRBV4-3 and TRBJ2-1; 7 positions agree with TRBD2. Germline V gene data show CDR1 as LGHNA and CDR2 as YSLEER. With 0 bases clipped from V and 5 bases from J, the junction kept 13 bases outside the gene matches. This CDR3 is built from 18 residues.

A word on this clonotype: This may come from a read error, since a much larger clone is one base off. The J gene is TRBJ2-3, the V gene TRBV7-6; D might be TRBD1 (6 bases). Germline lookup yields CDR1 SGHVS and CDR2 FNYEAQ. V was cut by 0 bases and J by 5 bases, with 12 bases left in between. This CDR3 comprises 15 residues. CDR3 DNA sequence: TGTGCCAGCAGCTTAGCACCTGGGGGCAGAGATACGCAGTATTTT. Translating it yields CASSLAPGGRDTQYF.

This chain joins TRBV4-3 and TRBJ1-1, with D possibly matching TRBD1 (5 bases). Germline CDR1 reads LGHNA; CDR2 reads YSLEER. The CDR3 sequence is 18 residues long. V was cut by 0 bases and J by 0 bases, with 17 bases left in between. As DNA, the CDR3 is TGCGCCAGCAGCCAAGATGCTTCGAGGGGCGTTTTGAACACTGAAGCTTTCTTT. This translates into CASSQDASRGVLNTEAFF.

This clonotype appeared many times. This chain joins TRBV19 and TRBJ2-5, with TRBD1 identical over 7 bases. With 1 base clipped from V and 0 bases from J, the junction kept 5 bases outside the gene matches. Per germline, CDR1 LNHDA and CDR2 SQIVND (reference sequence). The CDR3 extends over 16 amino acids. In DNA form, the CDR3 reads TGTGCCAGTAGTATAGGCGTGACAGGGAACCAAGAGACCCAGTACTTC. Encoded protein: CASSIGVTGNQETQYF. The variable domain in full, with the rest retrieved from reference TRBV19 and TRBJ2-5, is DGGITQSPKYLFRKEGQNVTLSCEQNLNHDAMYWYRQDPGQGLRLIYYSQIVNDFQKGDIAEGYSVSREKKESFPLTVTSAQKNPTAFYLCASSIGVTGNQETQYFGPGTRLLVL.